This entry features one T cell receptor beta chain sequence. Its specific antigen is unknown. Base quality data are lacking; no much larger clone is found one base away. CDR1 and CDR2 are drawn from the germline V gene (reference sequence): GTSNPN, SVGIG. A distance of 13 bases separates the germline ends of V and J, which lose 2 bases and 5 bases respectively. The CDR3 holds 14 amino acids from the cysteine to the phenylalanine. Only the CDR3 DNA is retained, 42 bases long and in frame from the first base. This record comes from a study of blood T cell repertoires in COVID-19 (dated by TCRdb to 2020 to 2022). Regarding the research as a whole: Samples from collaborators originated in the United States, Italy and Spain and spanned both the acute and convalescent phases of COVID-19. The material from the prospective study consisted of cDNA or gDNA derived from T cells, B-cell-depleted T cells, or PBMCs. Subjects who had been exposed to COVID-19, were actively infected with it, or had recovered from it provided the deeply sampled blood TCRbeta repertoires that made up the dataset. A freely available public database, intended as a resource for researchers studying the immune response to SARS-CoV-2, is where the repertoires were released. Samples were obtained from the ongoing ImmuneRACE study (first 160 participants) and from roughly 1,300 subjects provided by 6 global collaborators. Sample metadata almost always included a de-identified subject ID, COVID-19 status, age in years and sex. Where available, HLA class I and class II types were obtained from metadata supplied by the sample provider rather than from assay-based typing. Overall study outcomes, separate from this receptor: How much clinical and demographic metadata was included differed by source and by participant, and the metadata was provided uncurated.

Participants in the prospective study were enrolled through a virtual design, were aged roughly 18 to 95 years, and lived in under 25 United States geographic areas. To assign participants to cohorts, the prospective study relied on clinical history that participants themselves reported in a screening survey and a study questionnaire. In the prospective study, whole blood, serum and a nasopharyngeal or oropharyngeal swab were collected from each participant by mobile phlebotomists. Participants in the prospective study had the option to provide additional blood draws and questionnaires over a roughly 2-month period. Before DNA extraction, blood samples from the prospective study were shipped at room temperature or frozen. The immunoSEQ Assay, a bias-controlled multiplex PCR, was used to amplify TCRbeta CDR3 regions from genomic DNA. Turning to the authors' computational methods: Nucleated cell counts per sample were estimated from amplification of reference gene primers within the assay. To quantify the absolute abundance of each unique TCRbeta CDR3 rearrangement, sequence reads were collapsed and filtered. For each sample, productive Simpson clonality was calculated as the square root of Simpson's diversity index across productive rearrangements. Sourced from immuneACCESS, this table was stored by TCRdb with only in-frame sequences that have V and J called. A share of the clones is absent; for the studies checked, an unresolved V gene accounts for under half, and the remainder has no known explanation. V and J calls and clone size are given by that table; D and trimming were obtained from the DNA. For this sample the table gives 400,000 or so clones, of which approximately 88% were detected only once. Around 2% of the sample lies in the top ten.

Input material: PBMCs or T cells enriched from blood (not recorded which). Here the chain combines TRBV30 and TRBJ1-5; the D gene is possibly TRBD1, with 6 bases matching. The sequence was obtained from a woman between 40 and 50 years old with acute COVID-19. CDR3 protein: CAWSRPQGYQPQHF. The DNA sequence is as follows: TGTGCCTGGAGTCGCCCTCAGGGGTATCAGCCCCAGCATTTT.